The 24 T cell receptor beta chains below were found in one sample sequenced in a study of T cells in Graves' hyperthyroidism and ophthalmopathy (dated 2019 in TCRdb). The library was built by means of multiplex PCR. TCRdb names Illumina HiSeq 2000 as the instrument used. Amplification of TCR beta CDR3 regions was carried out from RNA transcripts. For the first round of RT-PCR on the TCR CDR3, the HTBI primer set was used together with the Qiagen OneStep RT-PCR kit. TCRdb reanalyzed the raw reads on its own, using fastp at Q25 for trimming and MiXCR for clone calling, and kept in-frame beta chains. Each CDR3 protein gets just one entry, which takes the most common genes and DNA from the rows behind it. The sample table holds around 450,000 distinct CDR3 sequences, of which approximately 14% were seen once. The ten largest clones capture 13% to 15% of the sample. What was sequenced was blood. The receptors were sampled from a woman under 30 with Graves' hyperthyroidism.

The sample holds many counts of this clonotype. The rearrangement joins TRBV5-1 to TRBJ1-1; D unresolved. The germline gives CDR1 SGHRS, CDR2 YFSETQ. This CDR3 has 15 residues. V lost 0 bases and J 4 bases, leaving 13 bases between the germline ends. The CDR3 DNA sequence: TGCGCCAGCAGCTTGGCCCACGCTTTAATCACTGAAGCTTTCTTT. Its protein is CASSLAHALITEAFF.

This clonotype was seen many times. The chain links TRBV24-1 to TRBJ1-5; 9 nucleotides agree with TRBD1. The CDR3 sequence is 15 residues long. Trimming took 3 bases from V and 7 from J; bases not matched to a gene: 6. CDR1 and CDR2 (germline): KGHDR, SFDVKD. CDR3 residues: CATSDPGQGTQPQHF. DNA of the CDR3: TGTGCCACCAGTGATCCAGGACAGGGGACGCAGCCCCAGCATTTT.

The sample holds a few counts of this clonotype. V is TRBV7-2 and J is TRBJ1-3; a possible D gene is TRBD1 (5 bases). Germline V lookup: CDR1 SGHTA, CDR2 FQGNSA. This CDR3 has 13 amino acids. The V end lost 8 bases, the J end lost 3 bases, and 11 bases lay between the germline ends. The CDR3 is CASASGGGNTIYF. The CDR3 DNA reads as TGTGCCAGCGCTTCTGGGGGTGGAAACACCATATATTTT.

This clonotype was detected many times. The rearrangement uses TRBV7-3 and TRBJ2-1, with 9 nucleotides matching TRBD1. The germline gives CDR1 SGHTA, CDR2 FQGTGA. The J segment lost 8 bases and the V segment lost 1 base, leaving 3 bases of the junction unmatched. The CDR3 length is 14 residues. The CDR3 bases are TGTGCCAGCAGCTTAAGGGACAGGGCCCATGAGCAGTTCTTC. This sequence encodes CASSLRDRAHEQFF.

This clonotype has just a few counts. The chain employs TRBV7-3 and TRBJ1-1; D perhaps matches TRBD1 (5 bases). Germline CDR1 and CDR2: SGHTA and FQGTGA. The CDR3 has 16 residues. Between the trimmed V and J ends, which lost 5 bases and 5 bases, there was a span of 21 bases. The CDR3 reads CASSPTGGTGGTEAFF. In nucleotides, the CDR3 is TGTGCCAGCAGCCCCACGGGGGGGACGGGGGGTACTGAAGCTTTCTTT.

As concerns this clonotype: One end of the junction fails to match germline, which may point to a read error. The chain couples TRBV3-1 to TRBJ1-3, with D hard to call. This CDR3 spans 12 amino acids. Germline CDR1 is LGHDT and CDR2 is YNNKEL (reference sequence). Here the CDR3 DNA reads TGTGCCAGCTCCGGTTCTGGAAACACCATATTTTTT. Translation gives CASSGSGNTIFF.

The sample holds many counts of this clonotype. This chain joins TRBV27 and TRBJ2-1, with D unclear. The V gene's germline CDR1 is MNHEY and CDR2 SMNVEV (reference sequence). The CDR3 length is 16 residues. Deletions cut 7 bases from V and 5 bases from J, with 21 bases between. CDR3 DNA: TGTGCCAGCAAGGATCCGAGCGATCCCCTAAACAATGAGCAGTTCTTC. Translating it yields CASKDPSDPLNNEQFF.

The table lists this clonotype with a few counts. The V and J genes are TRBV7-9 and TRBJ2-7, with 8 bases aligning to TRBD1. Germline CDR1 SEHNR, CDR2 FQNEAQ (reference sequence). The CDR3 has 15 residues. Trimming cost V 4 bases and J 3 bases; bases outside gene matches: 8. The CDR3 nucleotides read TGTGCCAGCAGCTCCCCAACAGACAGGGGCTACGAGCAGTACTTC. Translated, it gives CASSSPTDRGYEQYF.

This clonotype was recorded many times. The chain has TRBV28 and TRBJ2-6; tentative D call: TRBD1 (6 bases). Trimming shortened V by 2 bases and J by 0 bases, and 20 bases separated the two germline ends. Germline CDR1 MDHEN, CDR2 SYDVKM. CDR3 length equals 20 residues. This CDR3 reads CASSLIQNREKLSGANVLTF. As DNA, the CDR3 is TGTGCCAGCAGTTTAATTCAAAACAGGGAGAAACTCTCTGGGGCCAACGTCCTGACTTTC.

Many counts were recorded for this clonotype. In DNA form, the CDR3 reads TGTGCCAGCAGCCAAGATGCGAGGATTCCCCTCCACTTT. Translation: CASSQDARIPLHF. The chain carries TRBV3-1 and TRBJ1-6; D ambiguous. This CDR3 is 13 amino acids long. Germline V gives CDR1 LGHDT, CDR2 YNNKEL (reference sequence). The V and J ends lost 0 bases and 13 bases respectively, with 10 bases between them.

The chain recombines TRBV19 with TRBJ1-5, with D perhaps matching TRBD1 (6 bases). The CDR3 extends over 19 amino acids. V was cut by 0 bases and J by 2 bases, with 20 bases left in between. Per germline, CDR1 LNHDA and CDR2 SQIVND (reference sequence). The CDR3 sequence: CASSIDKRAQGYGNQPQHF. The CDR3 bases are TGTGCCAGTAGTATAGATAAAAGGGCACAGGGTTATGGCAATCAGCCCCAGCATTTT.

The CDR3 protein is CASSQEGTSNYGYTF. The CDR3 DNA is TGTGCCAGCAGCCAAGAAGGGACGAGCAACTATGGCTACACCTTC. The rearrangement joins TRBV3-1 to TRBJ1-2; possibly TRBD1 for D (5 bases). This CDR3 spans 15 amino acids. Trimming took 0 bases from V and 2 from J, leaving 10 bases between them. Looked up from germline, CDR1 is LGHDT and CDR2 is YNNKEL (reference sequence).

There are a few counts of this clonotype. This chain joins TRBV4-2 and TRBJ2-1; a weak D match, TRBD2 (5 bases). Germline V gene sequence: CDR1 LGHNA, CDR2 YNFKEQ. Trimming removed 4 bases from V and 6 bases from J, with 13 bases in between. The CDR3 contains 14 residues. The CDR3 DNA reads as TGTGCCAGCAGCCCCCGAGGGAACCGCAATGAGCAGTTCTTC. Encoded protein: CASSPRGNRNEQFF.

V gene TRBV7-2 combines with J gene TRBJ2-6; no clear D gene. This CDR3 is 17 amino acids long. CDR1 and CDR2 (germline): SGHTA, FQGNSA. Trimming removed 3 bases from V and 0 bases from J, with 12 bases in between. In nucleotides, the CDR3 is TGTGCCAGCAGCTTGGGCGGATCGTTCTCTGGGGCCAACGTCCTGACTTTC. It encodes CASSLGGSFSGANVLTF. The whole variable domain, remainder taken from reference TRBV7-2 and TRBJ2-6, is GAGVSQSPSNKVTEKGKDVELRCDPISGHTALYWYRQSLGQGLEFLIYFQGNSAPDKSGLPSDRFSAERTGGSVSTLTIQRTQQEDSAVYLCASSLGGSFSGANVLTFGAGSRLTVL.

About this clonotype: This may arise from a read error, as a much more abundant clone is one base away. The CDR3 loop reads CASSLYYPEALF. The CDR3 bases are TGTGCCAGCAGTTTATATTACCCTGAAGCTCTCTTT. V usage is TRBV28 and J usage is TRBJ1-1; D is unresolved. The CDR3 consists of 12 residues. Per the germline V gene, CDR1 is MDHEN and CDR2 is SYDVKM.

This clonotype appeared many times. V usage is TRBV3-1 and J usage is TRBJ2-1; D unresolved. V dropped 1 base and J dropped 7 bases, with 5 bases sitting between them. The CDR3 spans 12 residues. Looked up from germline, CDR1 is LGHDT and CDR2 is YNNKEL (reference sequence). CDR3: CASSQAANEQFF. CDR3 nucleotide sequence: TGTGCCAGCAGCCAAGCCGCTAATGAGCAGTTCTTC.

This clonotype has ten or more counts. The V gene is TRBV20-1, the J gene TRBJ2-5; D gene ambiguous. The germline CDR1 and CDR2 sequences are DFQATT and SNEGSKA (reference sequence). The CDR3 covers 12 residues. The V and J ends lost 3 bases and 1 base respectively, with 6 bases between them. The CDR3 sequence is CSARRSQETQYF. The CDR3 DNA follows: TGCAGTGCTAGGCGGAGCCAAGAGACCCAGTACTTC.

The chain employs TRBV5-5 and TRBJ2-7; D may be TRBD2 (6 bases). The germline V gene encodes CDR1 SGHKS and CDR2 YYEKEE (reference sequence). The CDR3 runs to 15 residues. Trimming took 4 bases from V and 4 from J, leaving 18 bases between them. CDR3 bases: TGTGCCAGCAGCACGACTGACGGGGGTGTGTACGAGCAGTACTTC. Its translation: CASSTTDGGVYEQYF. Looking up the rest from reference TRBV5-5 and TRBJ2-7 gives the full variable domain: DAGVTQSPTHLIKTRGQQVTLRCSPISGHKSVSWYQQVLGQGPQFIFQYYEKEERGRGNFPDRFSARQFPNYSSELNVNALLLGDSALYLCASSTTDGGVYEQYFGPGTRLTVT.

In its sample, this clonotype was seen many times. The V gene is TRBV5-1, the J gene TRBJ2-1; D is perhaps TRBD1 (5 bases). The V gene lost 7 bases and the J gene lost 7 bases, with 27 bases spanning the gap. The CDR3 length is 17 residues. The germline gives CDR1 SGHRS, CDR2 YFSETQ. CDR3 DNA: TGCGCCAGCCGCAGGGATTTTCCACCACTGGTTGGGAATGAGCAGTTCTTC. This sequence encodes CASRRDFPPLVGNEQFF.

This clonotype was found a few times. The chain employs TRBV27 and TRBJ2-1; D gene uncertain. Germline V CDR1 and CDR2: MNHEY, SMNVEV (reference sequence). Trimming stripped 6 bases from V and 7 bases from J, with 10 bases between. The CDR3 runs 12 residues. The CDR3, as DNA: TGTGCCAGCAGCAAACACCTAAATGAGCAGTTCTTC. Amino acids: CASSKHLNEQFF.

The rearrangement uses TRBV14 and TRBJ1-6; no definite D call. Looked up from germline, CDR1 is SGHDN and CDR2 is FVKESK. V lost 2 bases, J lost 10 bases, and 9 bases lay in between. The CDR3 runs to 13 residues. The CDR3 loop reads CASSQFRGSPLHF. The CDR3 coding sequence is TGTGCCAGCAGCCAATTCCGTGGGTCACCCCTCCACTTT.

The chain uses TRBV4-2 and TRBJ1-1; no clear D gene. Trimming cost V 6 bases and J 1 base, with 15 bases left between them. This CDR3 contains 15 residues. The germline V gene has CDR1 LGHNA and CDR2 YNFKEQ. The CDR3 region is CASRTYLGANTEAFF. Written as DNA, the CDR3 is TGTGCCAGCAGGACCTACTTGGGAGCGAACACTGAAGCTTTCTTT.

Many counts were recorded for this clonotype. V is TRBV28 and J is TRBJ1-2; D is undetermined. Germline V lookup: CDR1 MDHEN, CDR2 SYDVKM. The CDR3 spans 16 residues. The V gene lost 6 bases and the J gene lost 2 bases, with 19 bases spanning the gap. CDR3 sequence reads: CASSSMVGPSNYGYTF. CDR3 bases: TGTGCCAGCAGCTCCATGGTGGGCCCTTCGAACTATGGCTACACCTTC.

This clonotype showed up many times. The rearrangement joins TRBV5-1 to TRBJ2-2; possibly TRBD1 for D (5 bases). The germline V and J ends were trimmed by 3 bases and 7 bases, with 16 bases remaining between them. Germline V lookup: CDR1 SGHRS, CDR2 YFSETQ. CDR3 length: 15 amino acids. In nucleotides, the CDR3 is TGCGCCAGCAGCTCCGTGGGGCCAGGAAGCGGGGAGCTGTTTTTT. Translating gives CASSSVGPGSGELFF.